This T cell receptor (beta chain) stems from a study of spatial heterogeneity in lung cancer. Study in general: Follow-up PBMC specimens underwent sequencing when available; their median timing was about 2 years after resection. Overall study results and limits: Ubiquitous expanded tumor TCRs showed up in blood more at resection than follow-up.

On each TCR cDNA molecule, a unique molecular identifier was present. Using its own MiXCR run on the 5' RACE reads, TCRdb lists one record per CDR3 protein. This table has 25,000 to 35,000 distinct CDR3 sequences, 10% appearing once. This clonotype was seen a few times. What it recognizes is unknown. Germline values: CDR1 SEHNR, CDR2 FQNEAQ (reference sequence). CDR3 length equals 18 residues. Trimming removed 5 bases from V and 8 bases from J; junction bases left unmatched: 16. As to time point: blood at routine non-recurrence follow-up after resection. Without sorting, whole RNA was sequenced from tumor, nontumor lung or frozen PBMC.

The origin of this receptor is a female donor with early-stage non-small cell lung cancer. The chain employs TRBV7-9 and TRBJ2-1; 12 bases are a match to TRBD2. The sample in question was PBMCs, obtained at follow-up. Written as DNA, the CDR3 is TGTGCCAGCAGCCTCCCACTTCGACTAGCGGGGGTCAGGGATGAGCAGTTCTTC. This gives the protein CASSLPLRLAGVRDEQFF.